This entry lists 8 T cell receptor beta chains sequenced from one sample in a study of blood T cell repertoires in COVID-19. The assay was immunoSEQ multiplex PCR, and TCRdb's table has in-frame clones only and misses some. The sample carries around 450,000 clones, roughly 85% recorded once. Material for sequencing was PBMCs or T cells enriched from blood (not recorded which). These receptors were collected from a woman aged 18-30 years with acute COVID-19.

This chain joins TRBV6-5 and TRBJ1-6; 8 bases are a match to TRBD1. Trimming took 6 bases from V and 4 from J; bases not matched to a gene: 5. The CDR3 is 15 amino acids. Germline values: CDR1 MNHEY, CDR2 SVGAGI. This CDR3 reads CASRDREGYNSPLHF. The CDR3 DNA reads TGTGCCAGCAGGGACAGGGAGGGTTATAATTCACCCCTCCACTTT.

The V call is TRBV5-5, the J call TRBJ2-1; D uncertain. The CDR3 has 13 residues. V lost 2 bases and J lost 4, with 7 bases in between. Germline CDR1 SGHKS, CDR2 YYEKEE (reference sequence). CDR3 sequence: CASSFNQYNEQFF. Written as DNA, the CDR3 is TGTGCCAGCAGCTTTAATCAGTACAATGAGCAGTTCTTC.

V and J are TRBV7-2 and TRBJ2-1; weak D call: TRBD1 (5 bases). V was pared by 6 bases and J by 9 bases, with 18 bases between. The CDR3 is 14 residues long. Germline-derived CDR1 and CDR2 are SGHTA and FQGNSA. This CDR3 reads CASSSRQISSEQFF. The CDR3 DNA is TGTGCCAGCAGTTCTCGACAGATTTCAAGTGAGCAGTTCTTC. Full variable domain (remainder filled in from reference TRBV7-2 and TRBJ2-1): GAGVSQSPSNKVTEKGKDVELRCDPISGHTALYWYRQSLGQGLEFLIYFQGNSAPDKSGLPSDRFSAERTGGSVSTLTIQRTQQEDSAVYLCASSSRQISSEQFFGPGTRLTVL.

This chain links TRBV15 with TRBJ1-6; tentative D call: TRBD1 (6 bases). CDR1 is LNHNV, CDR2 YYDKDF, per germline (reference sequence). CDR3 size: 15 residues. The V end lost 3 bases, the J end lost 7 bases, and 13 bases lay between the germline ends. The CDR3 nucleotides are TGTGCCACCAGCAGTCTAGACAGGACGAATTCACCCCTCCACTTT. This encodes CATSSLDRTNSPLHF.

The V and J genes are TRBV6-1 and TRBJ1-5; D is uncertain. CDR1 and CDR2 (germline): MNHNS, SASEGT. CDR3 length equals 13 residues. Trimming took 3 bases from V and 9 from J, leaving 12 bases between them. CDR3 in amino acids: CASSDWRASPQHF. As DNA, the CDR3 is TGTGCCAGCAGTGATTGGAGGGCCTCGCCCCAGCATTTT.

Details on this clone: Other DNA sequences in the sample encode the same CDR3. The V gene is TRBV9, the J gene TRBJ2-2; D gene uncertain. Trimming cost V 3 bases and J 1 base, with 4 bases left between them. Germline loops: CDR1 SGDLS, CDR2 YYNGEE. The CDR3 runs 13 residues. The CDR3 sequence: CASSAGNTGELFF. CDR3 coding DNA: TGTGCCAGCAGCGCGGGGAACACCGGGGAGCTGTTTTTT. The whole variable domain, remainder taken from reference TRBV9 and TRBJ2-2, is DSGVTQTPKHLITATGQRVTLRCSPRSGDLSVYWYQQSLDQGLQFLIQYYNGEERAKGNILERFSAQQFPDLHSELNLSSLELGDSALYFCASSAGNTGELFFGEGSRLTVL.

This rearrangement joins TRBV21-1 to TRBJ2-7; TRBD2 reflects the table's D call only, with no check against the DNA. TRBV21-1 is marked as a pseudogene. This CDR3 comprises 18 residues. Here the CDR3 DNA reads TGTGCCAGCAGCAACCCAGGACTAGCGGGAGAAAGTATCCACGAGCAGTACTTC. It codes for CASSNPGLAGESIHEQYF.

This chain connects TRBV4-1 to TRBJ1-1; D uncertain. V shed 0 bases and J shed 9 bases, with 11 bases lying between them. The CDR3 is made up of 13 amino acids. The germline gives CDR1 MGHRA, CDR2 YSYEKL. The CDR3 DNA is TGCGCCAGCAGCCAAGATCCGGAGAATAAAGCTTTCTTT. Translation gives CASSQDPENKAFF.